The 27 T cell receptor beta chains presented below share a single source sample, sequenced in a study of T cells in Graves' hyperthyroidism and ophthalmopathy. The TCR beta CDR3 regions underwent amplification using RNA transcripts as the source. The HTBI primer set was used in a first-round RT-PCR of the TCR CDR3. MiXCR, run by TCRdb on the multiplex PCR reads, gives a single entry per CDR3 protein. Among 750,000 to 900,000 distinct CDR3 sequences listed, more than 30% were seen once. Material: blood. Source of these receptors: a man aged 18 to 29 with Graves' hyperthyroidism.

The rearrangement uses TRBV11-3 and TRBJ1-2, with a weak D call TRBD1 (6 bases). CDR3 length: 15 amino acids. Germline V gives CDR1 SGHNT, CDR2 YENEEA. Trimming cost V 0 bases and J 3 bases, with 11 bases left between them. The CDR3 coding sequence is TGTGCCAGCAGCTTAGAGGGGGCCAAACACTATGGCTACACCTTC. Amino acids: CASSLEGAKHYGYTF.

This clonotype has at least ten counts. The V and J genes are TRBV2 and TRBJ1-5; tentatively, D is TRBD1 (5 bases). From germline, CDR1 is SNHLY and CDR2 FYNNEI. CDR3 length equals 14 residues. V lost 3 bases and J lost 1, with 7 bases in between. In DNA form, the CDR3 reads TGTGCCAGCAGTGAGGGGGACAGCAATCAGCCCCAGCATTTT. Translating gives CASSEGDSNQPQHF. The full variable domain, in which reference TRBV2 and TRBJ1-5 provide the parts outside the CDR3, is EPEVTQTPSHQVTQMGQEVILRCVPISNHLYFYWYRQILGQKVEFLVSFYNNEISEKSEIFDDQFSVERPDGSNFTLKIRSTKLEDSAMYFCASSEGDSNQPQHFGDGTRLSIL.

This clonotype was detected many times. The rearrangement uses TRBV15 and TRBJ1-6; a weak D match, TRBD1 (6 bases). The V gene's germline CDR1 is LNHNV and CDR2 YYDKDF (reference sequence). Between the trimmed V and J ends, which lost 3 bases and 7 bases, there was a span of 10 bases. The CDR3 covers 14 residues. The CDR3 loop reads CATSRDRQNSPLHF. DNA of the CDR3: TGTGCCACCAGCAGGGACAGACAAAATTCACCCCTCCACTTT.

Worth noting for this clonotype: With a much larger clone just one base away, this may be a read error. The V and J genes are TRBV2 and TRBJ2-5, with D perhaps matching TRBD2 (5 bases). Germline V gene data show CDR1 as SNHLY and CDR2 as FYNNEI. V dropped 2 bases and J dropped 2 bases, with 9 bases sitting between them. This CDR3 has 14 amino acids. CDR3 protein: CASSELRLQETQYF. CDR3 sequence (DNA): TGTGCCAGCAGTGAACTTAGACTACAAGAGACCCAGTACTTC. The complete variable domain, with remaining parts taken from reference TRBV2 and TRBJ2-5, reads EPEVTQTPSHQVTQMGQEVILRCVPISNHLYFYWYRQILGQKVEFLVSFYNNEISEKSEIFDDQFSVERPDGSNFTLKIRSTKLEDSAMYFCASSELRLQETQYFGPGTRLLVL.

This clonotype was seen repeatedly, ten times or more. The chain uses TRBV19 and TRBJ1-6; TRBD1 matches 8 bases. V shed 4 bases, J shed 8 bases, and the junction held 7 bases outside the gene matches. Germline V gives CDR1 LNHDA, CDR2 SQIVND (reference sequence). This CDR3 spans 15 amino acids. CDR3 in amino acids: CASSTGQGLDSPLHF. The CDR3 DNA reads as TGTGCCAGTAGTACCGGACAGGGTTTGGATTCACCCCTCCACTTT.

The chain is built from TRBV29-1 and TRBJ2-7, with TRBD1 identical over 9 bases. The CDR3 runs to 12 residues. Germline assignment: CDR1 SQVTM and CDR2 ANQGSEA. V lost 7 bases, J lost 3 bases, and 4 bases stayed unmatched. The CDR3 region has the DNA TGCAGCGGGACAGGGGACAGCTACGAGCAGTACTTC. Translation gives CSGTGDSYEQYF.

The V call is TRBV5-4, the J call TRBJ1-1, with D tentatively TRBD1 (5 bases). V was clipped by 10 bases and J by 1 base, with 14 bases between them. Looked up from germline, CDR1 is SGHNT and CDR2 is YYREEE (reference sequence). The CDR3 is 13 amino acids. The CDR3 loop is CAGSRAGNTEAFF. CDR3 bases: TGTGCCGGGTCCAGGGCAGGGAACACTGAAGCTTTCTTT. Complete variable domain (other parts from reference TRBV5-4 and TRBJ1-1): ETGVTQSPTHLIKTRGQQVTLRCSSQSGHNTVSWYQQALGQGPQFIFQYYREEENGRGNFPPRFSGLQFPNYSSELNVNALELDDSALYLCAGSRAGNTEAFFGQGTRLTVV.

In its sample, this clonotype was seen many times. The chain joins TRBV2 to TRBJ1-2; a weak D match, TRBD1 (6 bases). V lost 7 bases, J lost 4 bases, and 16 bases lay in between. The CDR3 sequence is 14 residues long. In germline, CDR1 is SNHLY, CDR2 FYNNEI. As DNA, the CDR3 is TGTGCCAGCACGGAGATAGGGGGGGCCTATGGCTACACCTTC. Translation: CASTEIGGAYGYTF.

This clonotype was picked up many times. V usage is TRBV20-1 and J usage is TRBJ1-2; 8 bases align to TRBD1. This CDR3 contains 13 residues. V was pared by 6 bases and J by 6 bases, with 9 bases of the junction left unmatched. Germline-derived CDR1 and CDR2 are DFQATT and SNEGSKA (reference sequence). CDR3 loop: CSALQDRVDGYTF. The CDR3 nucleotides are TGCAGTGCACTCCAGGACAGGGTAGATGGCTACACCTTC.

This clonotype was picked up one time. This chain uses TRBV7-2 with TRBJ1-5; D gene ambiguous. Germline CDR1 reads SGHTA; CDR2 reads FQGNSA. The CDR3 spans 16 residues. V lost 1 base to trimming and J lost 3 bases, with 13 bases between them. CDR3 in DNA: TGTGCCAGCAGCTTAGGGGTAAGCCTCGACAATCAGCCCCAGCATTTT. Translated: CASSLGVSLDNQPQHF.

This clonotype has only a few counts. The V and J genes are TRBV11-3 and TRBJ1-2, with D unresolved. V shed 1 base and J shed 0 bases, with 9 bases lying between them. This CDR3 comprises 15 residues. The V gene's germline CDR1 is SGHNT and CDR2 YENEEA. The CDR3 loop is CASSLGRTSNYGYTF. The CDR3 DNA is TGTGCCAGCAGCTTAGGTCGGACGTCTAACTATGGCTACACCTTC.

This clonotype was seen only a few times. The chain uses TRBV5-6 and TRBJ1-2, with D possibly TRBD1 on 5 matching bases. Trimming removed 4 bases at V and 1 base at J, with 11 bases between. Germline CDR1 is SGHDT and CDR2 is YYEEEE. The CDR3 runs to 14 residues. The CDR3 sequence is CASSESGFNYGYTF. The CDR3 DNA reads as TGTGCCAGCAGCGAGTCAGGGTTTAACTATGGCTACACCTTC.

The chain combines TRBV7-6 with TRBJ2-2; D is possibly TRBD1 (6 bases). This CDR3 is 15 amino acids long. Germline V gives CDR1 SGHVS, CDR2 FNYEAQ. V lost 2 bases to trimming and J lost 8 bases, with 15 bases between them. The CDR3 region is CASSLTQGTWGELFF. CDR3 bases: TGTGCCAGCAGCTTAACCCAGGGGACGTGGGGGGAGCTGTTTTTT.

This clonotype was detected many times. J is TRBJ2-7 and V is TRBV29-1; either TRBD1 or TRBD2 may supply D (7 bases each). Germline assignment: CDR1 SQVTM and CDR2 ANQGSEA. The germline V and J ends were trimmed by 6 bases and 7 bases, with 19 bases remaining between them. This CDR3 spans 13 amino acids. CDR3 sequence (DNA): TGCAGCGTGGGAGGGGGCGCGATGAGGGAGCAGTACTTC. It specifies CSVGGGAMREQYF.

This clonotype was recorded a few times. The V and J genes are TRBV20-1 and TRBJ1-1; D is unresolved. The V gene's germline CDR1 is DFQATT and CDR2 SNEGSKA (reference sequence). The CDR3 has 13 residues. As DNA, the CDR3 is TGCACCGTGGGAGGACCGGCGAACCGTGAAGCTTTCTTT. This gives the protein CTVGGPANREAFF.

There are a few counts of this clonotype. This chain links TRBV25-1 with TRBJ2-4; D not resolved. Trimming took off 1 base at V and 6 bases at J, with 7 bases between the two ends. The germline V gene encodes CDR1 MGHDK and CDR2 SYGVNS. The CDR3 totals 13 residues. CDR3 nucleotides: TGTGCCAGCAGTGAATCGGGCGGAAACATTCAGTACTTC. Translation gives CASSESGGNIQYF.

Details on this clonotype: A much larger clone sits a single nucleotide away, making a read error possible. The chain employs TRBV29-1 and TRBJ2-7; D call uncertain. The germline V gene has CDR1 SQVTM and CDR2 ANQGSEA. The CDR3 is 11 residues long. The CDR3 nucleotides read TGCAGCGCTTCCGTATCCTACGGGCAGTACTTC. This gives the protein CSASVSYGQYF.

This clonotype showed up many times. The chain recombines TRBV7-2 with TRBJ2-7; 8 nucleotides match TRBD2. The trim removed 3 bases at V and 4 bases at J, leaving 5 bases unmatched. The CDR3 contains 14 residues. The V gene's germline CDR1 is SGHTA and CDR2 FQGNSA. CDR3 bases: TGTGCCAGCAGCTTTACAAGCGGGAGTTACGAGCAGTACTTC. Translating gives CASSFTSGSYEQYF.

In its sample, this clonotype was seen a few times. The J gene is TRBJ1-5, the V gene TRBV6-5; D gene uncertain. CDR3 length equals 15 residues. Trimming pared 6 bases from V and 0 bases from J, leaving 12 bases between. Germline V lookup: CDR1 MNHEY, CDR2 SVGAGI. CDR3 nucleotides: TGTGCCAGCAGGGCCCTCTCAGATAGCAATCAGCCCCAGCATTTT. Protein product: CASRALSDSNQPQHF.

This rearrangement joins TRBV5-1 to TRBJ1-3; a weak D match, TRBD1 (6 bases). The CDR3 is 15 amino acids. CDR1 and CDR2 (germline): SGHRS, YFSETQ. V lost 0 bases and J 4 bases, leaving 11 bases between the germline ends. The CDR3 loop reads CASSLDRASGNTIYF. CDR3 nucleotide sequence: TGCGCCAGCAGCTTGGACAGGGCATCCGGAAACACCATATATTTT.

This rearrangement joins TRBV12-3 or TRBV12-4 to TRBJ1-3, with D possibly matching TRBD1 (6 bases). V lost 7 bases to trimming and J lost 4 bases, with 20 bases between them. CDR3 length equals 16 residues. The CDR3 sequence is CASTTHREGSGNTIYF. For the CDR3, the DNA is TGTGCCAGCACTACTCACAGGGAGGGATCCGGAAACACCATATATTTT.

The chain couples TRBV6-6 to TRBJ1-1, with TRBD1 matching over 9 bases. Germline CDR1 MNHNY, CDR2 SVGAGI (reference sequence). The CDR3 consists of 15 residues. Trimming at V came to 2 bases and at J to 4 bases, leaving 5 bases not matched to a gene. Written as DNA, the CDR3 is TGTGCCAGCAGTTACGGGGGACAGGGAGTCACTGAAGCTTTCTTT. Residues: CASSYGGQGVTEAFF.

Ten or more counts support this clonotype. The chain uses TRBV29-1 and TRBJ1-2; no definite D call. The V gene lost 0 bases and the J gene lost 2 bases, with 13 bases spanning the gap. CDR3 length equals 15 residues. Germline loops: CDR1 SQVTM, CDR2 ANQGSEA. CDR3 nucleotides: TGCAGCGTTGAAGATGAAGGCTTAGGGAACTATGGCTACACCTTC. Amino acid sequence: CSVEDEGLGNYGYTF. Based on the CDR3 plus reference TRBV29-1 and TRBJ1-2, the full variable domain is SAVISQKPSRDICQRGTSLTIQCQVDSQVTMMFWYRQQPGQSLTLIATANQGSEATYESGFVIDKFPISRPNLTFSTLTVSNMSPEDSSIYLCSVEDEGLGNYGYTFGSGTRLTVV.

This sequence joins TRBV6-6 and TRBJ2-5; 9 positions match TRBD1. Germline V gene sequence: CDR1 MNHNY, CDR2 SVGAGI (reference sequence). The CDR3 sequence is 16 residues long. V trimming: 6 bases; J trimming: 5 bases; junction bases outside the gene matches: 13. The CDR3 region has the DNA TGTGCCAGCAGGATTCGTCGGACAGGGGCTGGGGAGACCCAGTACTTC. Translated: CASRIRRTGAGETQYF.

The chain couples TRBV10-3 to TRBJ1-5, with 8 bases matching TRBD1. Germline V gene data show CDR1 as ENHRY and CDR2 as SYGVKD. Trimming at V came to 5 bases and at J to 6 bases, leaving 12 bases not matched to a gene. CDR3 length: 16 amino acids. CDR3 coding DNA: TGTGCCATCAGTTTTACAGGAGGACAGGGTGGTCAGCCCCAGCATTTT. As protein: CAISFTGGQGGQPQHF.

This clonotype was observed a few times. The V call is TRBV18, the J call TRBJ1-2; a possible D gene is TRBD1 (6 bases). This CDR3 has 12 residues. V lost 5 bases and J lost 6, with 10 bases in between. The germline V gene encodes CDR1 KGHSH and CDR2 LQKENI. In nucleotides, the CDR3 is TGTGCCAGCTCAGCGGGACAAGATGGCTACACCTTC. Residues: CASSAGQDGYTF. The entire variable domain, with the rest obtained from reference TRBV18 and TRBJ1-2, is as follows: NAGVMQNPRHLVRRRGQEARLRCSPMKGHSHVYWYRQLPEEGLKFMVYLQKENIIDESGMPKERFSAEFPKEGPSILRIQQVVRGDSAAYFCASSAGQDGYTFGSGTRLTVV.

Only a few counts were recorded for this clonotype. This sequence may be a read error, since a much larger clone differs from it by one base. The rearrangement uses TRBV14 and TRBJ2-7, with 7 bases aligning to TRBD1. The germline V gene has CDR1 SGHDN and CDR2 FVKESK. The CDR3 sequence is 14 residues long. The CDR3, as DNA: TGTGCCAGCAGCTGGGAAGGGACAGCTGTGGAGCGGTACTTC. It specifies CASSWEGTAVERYF. Based on the CDR3 plus reference TRBV14 and TRBJ2-7, the full variable domain is EAGVTQFPSHSVIEKGQTVTLRCDPISGHDNLYWYRRVMGKEIKFLLHFVKESKQDESGMPNNRFLAERTGGTYSTLKVQPAELEDSGVYFCASSWEGTAVERYFGPGTRLTVT.